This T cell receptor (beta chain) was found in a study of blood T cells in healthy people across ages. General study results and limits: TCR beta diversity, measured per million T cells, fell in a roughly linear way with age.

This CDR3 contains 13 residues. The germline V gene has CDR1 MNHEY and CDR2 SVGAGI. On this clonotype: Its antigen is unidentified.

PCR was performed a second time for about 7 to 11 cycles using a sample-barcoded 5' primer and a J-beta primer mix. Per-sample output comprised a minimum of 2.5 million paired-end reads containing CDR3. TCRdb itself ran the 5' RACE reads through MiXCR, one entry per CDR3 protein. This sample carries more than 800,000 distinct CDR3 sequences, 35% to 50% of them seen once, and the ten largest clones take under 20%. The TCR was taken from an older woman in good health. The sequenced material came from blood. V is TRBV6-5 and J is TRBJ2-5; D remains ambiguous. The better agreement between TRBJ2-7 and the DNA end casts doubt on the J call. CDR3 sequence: CASRTGSDYEQYF. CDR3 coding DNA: TGTGCCAGCAGGACGGGTTCGGACTACGAGCAGTACTTC.